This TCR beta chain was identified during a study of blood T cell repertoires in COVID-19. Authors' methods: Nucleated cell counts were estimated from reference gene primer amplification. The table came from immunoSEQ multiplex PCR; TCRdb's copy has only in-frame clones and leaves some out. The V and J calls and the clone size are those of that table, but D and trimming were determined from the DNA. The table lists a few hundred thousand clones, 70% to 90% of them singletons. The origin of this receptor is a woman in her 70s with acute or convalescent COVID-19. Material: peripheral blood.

This chain's CDR3 is CASSHLIPRGKNQPQHF. CDR3 coding DNA: TGTGCCAGCAGCCACCTCATCCCGAGGGGGAAAAATCAGCCCCAGCATTTT. V is TRBV14 and J is TRBJ1-5, with a possible D match to TRBD1 (6 bases). Trimming stripped 3 bases from V and 4 bases from J, with 19 bases between. Germline V gene lookup returns CDR1 SGHDN and CDR2 FVKESK. The CDR3 is 17 amino acids.